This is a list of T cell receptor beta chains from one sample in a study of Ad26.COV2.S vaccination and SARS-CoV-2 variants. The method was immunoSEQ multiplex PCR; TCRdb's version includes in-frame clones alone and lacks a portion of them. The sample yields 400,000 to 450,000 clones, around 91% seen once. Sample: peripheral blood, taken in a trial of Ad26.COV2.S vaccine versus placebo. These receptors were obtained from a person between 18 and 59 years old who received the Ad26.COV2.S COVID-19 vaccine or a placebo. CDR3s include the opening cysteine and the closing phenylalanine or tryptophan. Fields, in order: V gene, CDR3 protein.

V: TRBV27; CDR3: CASSSNNEQFF
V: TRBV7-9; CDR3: CASSKGSRDTQYF
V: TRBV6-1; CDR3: CASSEAEGLAGPDTQYF
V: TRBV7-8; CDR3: CASSSSGGRQYEQYF
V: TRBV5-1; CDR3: CASSLGTGSGNTIYF
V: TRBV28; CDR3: CASSLRAGGGNQPQHF
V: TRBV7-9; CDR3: CASNSEGDAGELFF
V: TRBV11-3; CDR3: CASSSRGDTEAFF
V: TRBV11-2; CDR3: CASSFEGGRETQYF
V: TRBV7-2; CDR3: CASSGTLNTEAFF
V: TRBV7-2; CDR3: CASSPRTSGNVWRNEQFF
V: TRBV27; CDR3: CASSFRAGGNYGYTF
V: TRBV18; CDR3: CASSPTQGGTGELFF
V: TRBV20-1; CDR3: CSASRTRKEGTQYF
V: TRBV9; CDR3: CASSGGRIGETQYF
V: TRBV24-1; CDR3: CATSPGTSGRVETQYF
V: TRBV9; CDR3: CASSVDKDRTYEQYF
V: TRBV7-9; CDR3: CASGSGTSMGSSYNEQFF
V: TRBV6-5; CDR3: CASSPQGRGSTEAFF
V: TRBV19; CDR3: CASSLTSGRTYEQFF
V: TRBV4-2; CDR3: CASSQEQGKDEKLFF
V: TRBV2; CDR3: CASSDSGGYTF
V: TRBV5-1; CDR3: CASSLGHRGDEKLFF
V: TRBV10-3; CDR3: CAIRTGASGRAGEQFF
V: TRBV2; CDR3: CASGRLASYNEQFF
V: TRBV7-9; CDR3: CASSFMQDRQYF
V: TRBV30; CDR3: CAWSKGQGAGQPQHF
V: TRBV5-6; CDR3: CASSWDTRRSYEQYF